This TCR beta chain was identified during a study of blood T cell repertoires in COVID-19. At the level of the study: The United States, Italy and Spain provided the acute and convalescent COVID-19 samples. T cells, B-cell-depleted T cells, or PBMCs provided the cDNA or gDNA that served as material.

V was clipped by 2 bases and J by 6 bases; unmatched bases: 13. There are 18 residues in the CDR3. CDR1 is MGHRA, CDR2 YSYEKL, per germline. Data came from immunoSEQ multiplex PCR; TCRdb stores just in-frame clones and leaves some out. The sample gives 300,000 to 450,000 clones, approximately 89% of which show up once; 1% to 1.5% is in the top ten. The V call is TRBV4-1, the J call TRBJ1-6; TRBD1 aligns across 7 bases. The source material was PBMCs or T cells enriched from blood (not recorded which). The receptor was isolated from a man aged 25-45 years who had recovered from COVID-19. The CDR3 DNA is TGCGCCAGCAGCCAATCATTGCCGGGACAGCCATTTAATTCACCCCTCCACTTT. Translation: CASSQSLPGQPFNSPLHF.